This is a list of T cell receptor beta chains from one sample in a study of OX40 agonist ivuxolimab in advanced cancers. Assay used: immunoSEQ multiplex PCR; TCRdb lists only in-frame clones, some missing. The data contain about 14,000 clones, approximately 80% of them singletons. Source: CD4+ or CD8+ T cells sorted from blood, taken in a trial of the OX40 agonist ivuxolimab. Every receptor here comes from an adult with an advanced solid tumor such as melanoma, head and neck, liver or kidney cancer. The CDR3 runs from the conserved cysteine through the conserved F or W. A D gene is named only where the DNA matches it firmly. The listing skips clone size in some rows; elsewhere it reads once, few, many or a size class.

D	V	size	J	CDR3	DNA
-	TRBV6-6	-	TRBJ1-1	CASSYTSHPSEAFF	TGTGCCAGCAGTTACACGTCTCACCCATCTGAAGCTTTCTTT
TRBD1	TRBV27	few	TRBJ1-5	CASSSHRGLGNQPQHF	TGTGCCAGCAGTTCACACAGGGGGCTAGGCAATCAGCCCCAGCATTTT
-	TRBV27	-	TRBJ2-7	CASSLSGREQYF	TGTGCCAGCAGTTTATCTGGAAGGGAGCAGTACTTC
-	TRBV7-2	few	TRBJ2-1	CASSLEYLEQFF	TGTGCCAGCAGCTTAGAATATTTGGAGCAGTTCTTC
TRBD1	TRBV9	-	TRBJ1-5	CASSVTGGLQPQHF	TGTGCCAGCAGCGTGACAGGGGGCCTTCAGCCCCAGCATTTT
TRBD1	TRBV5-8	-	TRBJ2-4	CASNRGAPVAKNIQYF	TGTGCCAGCAACAGGGGGGCACCCGTAGCCAAAAACATTCAGTACTTC
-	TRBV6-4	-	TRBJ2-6	CASSEGFSGANVLTF	TGTGCCAGCAGTGAAGGCTTCTCTGGGGCCAACGTCCTGACTTTC
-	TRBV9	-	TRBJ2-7	CASSVEQGGYEQYF	TGTGCCAGCAGCGTAGAACAGGGAGGTTACGAGCAGTACTTC
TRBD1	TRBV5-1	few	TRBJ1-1	CASSVGQGGRTEAFF	TGCGCCAGCAGCGTGGGACAGGGTGGGAGGACTGAAGCTTTCTTT
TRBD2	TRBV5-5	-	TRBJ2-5	CASSGSGRIQETQYF	TGTGCCAGCAGCGGTAGCGGGAGGATCCAAGAGACCCAGTACTTC
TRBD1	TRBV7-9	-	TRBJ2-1	CASSLDDRANNEQFF	TGTGCCAGCAGCTTAGACGACAGGGCTAACAATGAGCAGTTCTTC
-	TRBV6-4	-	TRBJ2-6	CASSDSTGANVLTF	TGTGCCAGCAGTGACTCGACGGGGGCCAACGTCCTGACTTTC
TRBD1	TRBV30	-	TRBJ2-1	CASSLRDRFNNEQFF	TGTGCCAGTAGTCTCCGGGACAGGTTCAACAATGAGCAGTTCTTC
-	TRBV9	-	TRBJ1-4	CASSPSGEKLFF	TGTGCCAGCAGCCCTTCGGGTGAAAAACTGTTTTTT
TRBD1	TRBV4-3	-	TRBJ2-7	CASSQDRGYEQYF	TGCGCCAGCAGCCAAGACAGGGGGTACGAGCAGTACTTC
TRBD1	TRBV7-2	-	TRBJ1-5	CASSKKDPGQGLSDQPQHF	TGTGCCAGCAGCAAAAAAGATCCGGGACAGGGACTTAGTGATCAGCCCCAGCATTTT
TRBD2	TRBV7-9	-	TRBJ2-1	CASSSTSGSLFEQFF	TGTGCCAGCAGCTCGACTAGCGGGAGTTTGTTTGAGCAGTTCTTC
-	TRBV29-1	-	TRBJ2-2	CSVSIPGPLLFF	TGCAGCGTTTCAATTCCGGGACCGTTGCTGTTTTTT
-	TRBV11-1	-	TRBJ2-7	CASSRSGNRDEQYF	TGTGCCAGCAGCCGGAGCGGTAATCGGGACGAGCAGTACTTC
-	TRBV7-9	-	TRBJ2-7	CASSPGYEQYF	TGTGCCAGCAGCCCAGGATACGAGCAGTACTTC
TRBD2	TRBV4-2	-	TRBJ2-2	CASSQLAGDTGELFF	TGTGCCAGCAGCCAACTAGCGGGAGACACCGGGGAGCTGTTTTTT
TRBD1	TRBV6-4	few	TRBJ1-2	CASSYATGTAGGYTF	TGTGCCAGCAGTTACGCGACCGGGACAGCGGGTGGCTACACCTTC
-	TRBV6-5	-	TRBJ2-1	CASSYLGLTNEQFF	TGTGCCAGCAGTTACTTAGGACTAACCAATGAGCAGTTCTTC
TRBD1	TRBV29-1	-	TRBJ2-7	CSVVGPRDRKPYEQYF	TGCAGCGTTGTAGGTCCCCGGGACAGGAAACCCTACGAGCAGTACTTC
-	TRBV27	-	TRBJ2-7	CASSTLQGDYEQYF	TGTGCCAGCAGTACCCTACAGGGAGACTACGAGCAGTACTTC
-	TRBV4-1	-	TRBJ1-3	CASSQEPGSGNTIYF	TGCGCCAGCAGCCAAGAACCAGGCTCTGGAAACACCATATATTTT
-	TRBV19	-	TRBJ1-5	CASSIRGDSNQPQHF	TGTGCCAGTAGTATAAGAGGGGACAGCAATCAGCCCCAGCATTTT
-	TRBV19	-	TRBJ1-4	CASSGSTNEKLFF	TGTGCCAGTAGTGGGTCAACTAATGAAAAACTGTTTTTT
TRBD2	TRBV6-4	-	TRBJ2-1	CASSVTSGSYNEQFF	TGTGCCAGCAGCGTCACTAGCGGGAGCTACAATGAGCAGTTCTTC
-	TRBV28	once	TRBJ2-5	CASSLSSSVETQYF	TGTGCCAGCAGTTTATCTAGTTCTGTGGAGACCCAGTACTTC
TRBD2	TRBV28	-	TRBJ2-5	CASSLGLESETQYF	TGTGCCAGCAGTTTAGGACTAGAGAGCGAGACCCAGTACTTC
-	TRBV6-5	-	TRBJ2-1	CASSIPADGNNEQFF	TGTGCCAGCAGCATACCGGCGGACGGTAACAATGAGCAGTTCTTC
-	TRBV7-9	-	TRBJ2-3	CASILGGGKTDTQYF	TGTGCCAGCATTCTAGGGGGCGGGAAAACAGATACGCAGTATTTT
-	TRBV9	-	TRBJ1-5	CASSTDGAPNQPQHF	TGTGCCAGCAGCACAGATGGGGCTCCCAATCAGCCCCAGCATTTT
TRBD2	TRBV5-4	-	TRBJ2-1	CASSSGLAGGNNEQFF	TGTGCCAGCAGCTCCGGACTAGCGGGAGGCAACAATGAGCAGTTCTTC
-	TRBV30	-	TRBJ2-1	CAWRSEDAYNEQFF	TGTGCCTGGAGGTCGGAGGATGCGTACAATGAGCAGTTCTTC
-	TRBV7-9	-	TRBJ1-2	CASSSYGRPSTYGYTF	TGTGCCAGCAGCTCCTACGGACGACCTTCGACCTATGGCTACACCTTC
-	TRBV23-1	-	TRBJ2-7	CASSQFKGPHEQYF	TGCGCCAGCAGTCAATTTAAGGGTCCCCACGAGCAGTACTTC
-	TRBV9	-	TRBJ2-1	CASTLGGAPTVEQFF	TGTGCCAGCACCCTGGGGGGGGCCCCTACGGTTGAGCAGTTCTTC
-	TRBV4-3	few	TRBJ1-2	CASSPQRVSVYGYTF	TGCGCCAGCAGCCCACAGAGGGTCAGCGTTTATGGCTACACCTTC
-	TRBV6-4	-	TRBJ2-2	CASSDSGVGGTGELFF	TGTGCCAGCAGTGACTCCGGGGTAGGAGGCACCGGGGAGCTGTTTTTT
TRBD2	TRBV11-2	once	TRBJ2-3	CASSRPGTSGDTQYF	TGTGCCAGCAGCCGTCCCGGGACTAGCGGAGATACGCAGTATTTT
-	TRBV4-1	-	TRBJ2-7	CASSQGEGIDEQYF	TGCGCCAGCAGCCAAGGTGAGGGGATCGACGAGCAGTACTTC